These 22 T cell receptor beta chains were all obtained from the same sample, sequenced in a study of blood T cell repertoires in COVID-19. Profiled with immunoSEQ multiplex PCR; TCRdb holds only in-frame clones, not every one. The sample includes about 140,000 clones, roughly 88% of them seen just once. Sequenced: peripheral blood. The receptors shown here come from a man aged 65 to 79 with acute or convalescent COVID-19.

The chain has TRBV5-6 and TRBJ2-3; 9 bases line up with TRBD2. The germline gives CDR1 SGHDT, CDR2 YYEEEE. V was clipped by 0 bases and J by 2 bases; unmatched bases: 4. This CDR3 has 16 amino acids. The CDR3 here is CASSLETSGYTDTQYF. The CDR3 DNA is TGTGCCAGCAGCTTGGAGACTAGCGGATACACAGATACGCAGTATTTT.

The chain recombines TRBV29-1 with TRBJ1-1; D is perhaps TRBD1 (5 bases). Germline-derived CDR1 and CDR2 are SQVTM and ANQGSEA. The CDR3 has 14 amino acids. V shed 7 bases and J shed 3 bases, with 18 bases lying between them. The CDR3, as DNA: TGCAGCGCCGTCCTACAGGCGTTTGACACTGAAGCTTTCTTT. It is translated as CSAVLQAFDTEAFF.

The chain has TRBV28 and TRBJ2-6; D might be TRBD1 (6 bases). Trimming shortened V by 3 bases and J by 2 bases, and 11 bases separated the two germline ends. The CDR3 has 16 amino acids. The germline CDR1 and CDR2 sequences are MDHEN and SYDVKM. The CDR3, as DNA: TGTGCCAGCAGTTTTACAGGGCGAGCTGGGGCCAACGTCCTGACTTTC. Translated, it gives CASSFTGRAGANVLTF.

The chain carries TRBV19 and TRBJ1-2, with 8 positions matching TRBD1. Germline CDR1 is LNHDA and CDR2 is SQIVND (reference sequence). This CDR3 contains 15 residues. V shed 6 bases and J 4 bases; nucleotides not matched to a gene: 10. The CDR3 protein is CASSTRTGLSYGYTF. CDR3 nucleotides: TGTGCCAGTAGCACGAGGACAGGGTTGAGCTATGGCTACACCTTC. The full variable domain, rest sourced from reference TRBV19 and TRBJ1-2, is DGGITQSPKYLFRKEGQNVTLSCEQNLNHDAMYWYRQDPGQGLRLIYYSQIVNDFQKGDIAEGYSVSREKKESFPLTVTSAQKNPTAFYLCASSTRTGLSYGYTFGSGTRLTVV.

The CDR3 DNA is TGTGCCAGCAGCTTCAGTCTCCCGACTAATGAAAAACTGTTTTTT. Translating it yields CASSFSLPTNEKLFF. The chain links TRBV5-5 to TRBJ1-4; D gene unclear. The CDR3 spans 15 residues. CDR1 is SGHKS, CDR2 YYEKEE, per germline (reference sequence). Trimming pared 2 bases from V and 2 bases from J, leaving 10 bases between.

The CDR3 coding sequence is TGTGCCAGCAGCTGGTGTCTGAGGCCTAGCGGGAGTTTAGCCAAAAACATTCAGTACTTC. Protein sequence: CASSWCLRPSGSLAKNIQYF. This chain connects TRBV27 to TRBJ2-4; TRBD2 agrees at 10 bases. The CDR3 is 20 residues long. V was clipped by 6 bases and J by 0 bases; unmatched bases: 17. CDR1 is MNHEY and CDR2 is SMNVEV in the germline V gene (reference sequence).

The genes are TRBV2 and TRBJ2-1; TRBD2 matches at 8 bases. CDR3 length equals 16 residues. The V segment lost 2 bases and the J segment 2 bases; nucleotides outside the gene matches: 5. The germline gives CDR1 SNHLY, CDR2 FYNNEI. The CDR3 bases are TGTGCCAGCAGTGAACTCGGGGGGGGGACCTACAATGAGCAGTTCTTC. Amino acid sequence: CASSELGGGTYNEQFF.

The chain is built from TRBV5-8 and TRBJ2-3; 7 nucleotides align to TRBD2. This CDR3 is 13 amino acids long. CDR1 SGHTS and CDR2 YDEGEE come from the germline V gene. Losses at the gene ends were 5 bases for V and 6 bases for J; bases not matched to a gene: 6. CDR3 bases: TGTGCCAGCAGTCTCCAGGGAGGGGATACGCAGTATTTT. Its translation: CASSLQGGDTQYF. Full variable domain (remainder filled in from reference TRBV5-8 and TRBJ2-3): EAGVTQSPTHLIKTRGQQATLRCSPISGHTSVYWYQQALGLGLQFLLWYDEGEERNRGNFPPRFSGRQFPNYSSELNVNALELEDSALYLCASSLQGGDTQYFGPGTRLTVL.

The chain links TRBV2 to TRBJ2-3; D is possibly TRBD2 (6 bases). Trimming pared 7 bases from V and 6 bases from J, leaving 17 bases between. The CDR3 is 14 amino acids. Germline V gene data show CDR1 as SNHLY and CDR2 as FYNNEI. The CDR3 reads CASKPGVTSDTQYF. The CDR3 nucleotides read TGTGCCAGCAAACCGGGGGTGACGTCGGATACGCAGTATTTT.

The chain couples TRBV18 to TRBJ1-1, with TRBD1 identical over 7 bases. The CDR3 spans 14 residues. CDR1 KGHSH and CDR2 LQKENI come from the germline V gene. V dropped 4 bases and J dropped 5; count of bases not matched to a gene: 7. CDR3 bases: TGTGCCAGCTCACGCGGACAGGTCGGTACTGAAGCTTTCTTT. This translates into CASSRGQVGTEAFF.

The rearrangement links TRBV6-6 to TRBJ2-3; TRBD1 matches at 7 bases. The germline V gene has CDR1 MNHNY and CDR2 SVGAGI (reference sequence). This CDR3 contains 13 residues. With 9 bases clipped from V and 5 bases from J, the junction kept 8 bases outside the gene matches. The CDR3 bases are TGTGCCAGTGGATACCAGGGGGTAGATACGCAGTATTTT. Its protein product is CASGYQGVDTQYF.

The chain joins TRBV28 to TRBJ2-1; TRBD2 matches at 10 bases. CDR1 is MDHEN, CDR2 SYDVKM, per germline. V lost 5 bases to trimming and J lost 5 bases; unmatched junction nucleotides: 9. The CDR3 loop spans 16 amino acids. The CDR3 protein is CASSPPTSGTNNEQFF. The CDR3 nucleotides read TGTGCCAGCAGTCCCCCTACTAGCGGGACCAACAATGAGCAGTTCTTC.

This rearrangement joins TRBV6-4 to TRBJ2-1, with 7 bases lining up with TRBD1. CDR3 length equals 14 residues. The V gene end was trimmed by 5 bases and the J gene end by 4 bases; junction bases not matched to a gene: 5. Germline V lookup: CDR1 MRHNA, CDR2 SNTAGT. CDR3 amino acids: CASSRDSPYNEQFF. The CDR3 DNA reads as TGTGCCAGCAGTAGGGACAGTCCTTACAATGAGCAGTTCTTC.

This clone was picked up a small number of times. The chain combines TRBV6-5 with TRBJ2-1; 9 positions match TRBD1. Germline V lookup: CDR1 MNHEY, CDR2 SVGAGI. The CDR3 covers 15 residues. V lost 6 bases to trimming and J lost 2 bases; unmatched junction nucleotides: 5. CDR3 residues: CASRPRDRAYNEQFF. CDR3 sequence (DNA): TGTGCCAGCAGACCACGGGACAGGGCCTACAATGAGCAGTTCTTC.

This chain links TRBV2 with TRBJ2-3, with D maybe TRBD1 (5 bases). Germline-derived CDR1 and CDR2 are SNHLY and FYNNEI. CDR3 length: 13 amino acids. V lost 6 bases, J lost 4 bases, and 11 bases lay in between. CDR3 loop: CASRTRQSDTQYF. The DNA for the CDR3 is TGTGCCAGCAGAACACGACAGTCAGATACGCAGTATTTT.

The gene calls are TRBV18 and TRBJ2-3; 9 positions match TRBD2. Germline CDR1 KGHSH, CDR2 LQKENI. The CDR3 loop spans 13 amino acids. Trimming cost V 8 bases and J 6 bases; bases outside gene matches: 6. CDR3 sequence (DNA): TGTGCCAGCGCTTCTAGCGGGGATGATACGCAGTATTTT. Protein sequence: CASASSGDDTQYF.

This chain connects TRBV7-8 to TRBJ2-7; no firm D call. Per the germline V gene, CDR1 is SGHVS and CDR2 is FQNEAQ. The length of the CDR3 is 12 residues. V gave up 5 bases and J gave up 2 bases, with 7 bases separating them. The chain's CDR3 is CASSPRAYEQYF. The CDR3 coding sequence is TGTGCCAGCAGCCCCCGGGCCTACGAGCAGTACTTC.

The chain recombines TRBV2 with TRBJ2-4, with 8 bases lining up with TRBD2. This CDR3 has 18 residues. The trim removed 0 bases at V and 2 bases at J, leaving 9 bases unmatched. Germline V lookup: CDR1 SNHLY, CDR2 FYNNEI. The CDR3 sequence is CASSEARGRGGTKNIQYF. CDR3 DNA: TGTGCCAGCAGTGAAGCGAGGGGCCGGGGGGGAACCAAAAACATTCAGTACTTC.

V usage is TRBV28 and J usage is TRBJ2-4; TRBD1 agrees at 8 bases. Germline V gene sequence: CDR1 MDHEN, CDR2 SYDVKM. The junction had 4 bases not matched to a gene; V was cut back by 4 bases and J by 2 bases. The CDR3 is 15 residues long. The CDR3 sequence is CASSSGGLTKNIQYF. The DNA for the CDR3 is TGTGCCAGCAGTTCAGGGGGCCTGACCAAAAACATTCAGTACTTC.

This rearrangement joins TRBV18 to TRBJ1-2; 10 bases agree with TRBD1. This CDR3 has 14 amino acids. The V gene's germline CDR1 is KGHSH and CDR2 LQKENI. J lost 4 bases, V lost 5 bases, and 4 bases had no gene match. In DNA form, the CDR3 reads TGTGCCAGCTCAGGGACAGGGGCGAGCTATGGCTACACCTTC. It translates to CASSGTGASYGYTF.

This clone has just one count. This chain links TRBV6-1 with TRBJ1-5, with D perhaps TRBD1 (6 bases). The CDR3 consists of 15 residues. Trimming cost V 1 base and J 6 bases, with 13 bases left between them. Germline V gene sequence: CDR1 MNHNS, CDR2 SASEGT. The CDR3 reads CASSEGRGGIQPQHF. The CDR3 DNA reads TGTGCCAGCAGTGAAGGGAGGGGGGGCATTCAGCCCCAGCATTTT.

The rearrangement uses TRBV12-3 or TRBV12-4 and TRBJ1-2, with TRBD1 matching over 7 bases. This CDR3 comprises 13 residues. V dropped 4 bases and J dropped 7; count of bases not matched to a gene: 6. The CDR3 DNA is TGTGCCAGCAGTTCCACAGGGGTGCGTGGCTACACCTTC. Encoded protein: CASSSTGVRGYTF.